This is a list of T cell receptor beta chains from one sample in a study of blood T cell repertoires in COVID-19. Data came from immunoSEQ multiplex PCR; TCRdb stores just in-frame clones and leaves some out. The table lists some 220,000 clones, 80% to 85% of them singletons. Sequencing was carried out using peripheral blood. Receptors originate from a woman aged 55-70 years who had recovered from COVID-19. The CDR3 runs from the conserved cysteine through the conserved F or W. Each record gives: J gene, clone size, D gene, V gene, CDR3 protein, CDR3 DNA. A D gene is named only where the DNA matches it firmly. A clone size is listed for some rows: how often the clone was seen (once, few, many), or a class if it is expanded.

TRBJ2-1,-,-,TRBV30,CAWSADSNEQFF,TGTGCCTGGAGTGCGGACAGCAATGAGCAGTTCTTC
TRBJ2-1,-,TRBD1,TRBV9,CASSPGGTGVVGEQFF,TGTGCCAGCAGCCCCGGAGGGACAGGGGTTGTTGGTGAGCAGTTCTTC
TRBJ2-7,-,TRBD1,TRBV18,CASSPPGTGRYEQYF,TGTGCCAGCTCACCACCGGGGACAGGGCGCTACGAGCAGTACTTC
TRBJ2-7,-,-,TRBV13,CASSLVSGYQYEQYF,TGTGCCAGCAGCTTAGTGTCGGGGTACCAATACGAGCAGTACTTC
TRBJ1-5,once,-,TRBV10-1,CASSEWGGARGQPQHF,TGCGCCAGCAGTGAGTGGGGGGGGGCTCGTGGCCAGCCCCAGCATTTT
TRBJ2-5,once,TRBD1,TRBV30,CAWNRDRGFDQYF,TGTGCCTGGAACCGGGACAGGGGGTTTGACCAGTACTTC
TRBJ2-7,-,-,TRBV12-2,CASLPRTGLTEQYF,TGTGCAAGTCTCCCGAGGACAGGGTTAACCGAGCAGTACTTC
TRBJ1-1,-,TRBD1,TRBV7-9,CASSYPGQGNTEAFF,TGTGCCAGCAGTTATCCGGGACAGGGGAACACTGAAGCTTTCTTT
TRBJ1-2,-,-,TRBV19,CAIIDGYTF,TGTGCCATAATAGATGGCTACACCTTC
TRBJ2-2,-,-,TRBV6-2/TRBV6-3,CASSFVFGQWKGPNTGELFF,TGTGCCAGCAGTTTTGTTTTCGGACAGTGGAAAGGTCCGAACACCGGGGAGCTGTTTTTT
TRBJ1-2,-,-,TRBV29-1,CSVVEGSEYTF,TGCAGCGTTGTAGAGGGGAGCGAGTACACCTTC
TRBJ1-5,-,-,TRBV15,CATSNGAGNNQPQHF,TGTGCCACCAGCAATGGAGCAGGGAACAATCAGCCCCAGCATTTT
TRBJ1-2,-,-,TRBV30,CAWRTSGNYGYTF,TGTGCCTGGAGGACATCAGGGAACTATGGCTACACCTTC
TRBJ1-2,few,TRBD1,TRBV6-1,CASSEAGQGSNYGYTF,TGTGCCAGCAGTGAAGCGGGACAGGGATCTAACTATGGCTACACCTTC
TRBJ1-1,-,-,TRBV7-3,CASSLLSLNTEAFF,TGTGCCAGCAGCTTATTATCCCTGAACACTGAAGCTTTCTTT
TRBJ2-3,-,-,TRBV7-2,CASRPTGITDTQYF,TGTGCCAGCAGGCCCACAGGGATCACAGATACGCAGTATTTT
TRBJ2-7,-,-,TRBV9,CASSVGALSYEQYF,TGTGCCAGCAGCGTAGGAGCGCTCTCCTACGAGCAGTACTTC
TRBJ2-1,-,TRBD2,TRBV4-3,CASSQVRSGGYVLFF,TGCGCCAGCAGCCAAGTTCGTAGCGGGGGGTATGTGCTATTCTTC
TRBJ1-5,-,TRBD1,TRBV7-8,CASSPKTGKEPQHF,TGTGCCAGCAGCCCGAAGACAGGGAAGGAGCCCCAGCATTTT
TRBJ2-3,-,-,TRBV6-1,CASSELGGGRDTQYF,TGTGCCAGCAGTGAATTGGGGGGGGGCCGAGATACGCAGTATTTT
TRBJ2-1,-,TRBD2,TRBV7-2,CASSPPGAGVSNEQFF,TGTGCCAGCAGCCCCCCCGGAGCGGGGGTTAGCAATGAGCAGTTCTTC
TRBJ2-3,few,TRBD1,TRBV27,CASSPGTGLSDTQYF,TGTGCCAGCAGTCCCGGGACAGGGTTATCAGATACGCAGTATTTT
TRBJ2-7,-,-,TRBV4-1,CASSPPQGGEQYF,TGCGCCAGCAGCCCCCCCCAGGGAGGCGAGCAGTACTTC